Listed below are T cell receptor beta chains from one sample, sequenced in a study of blood T cell repertoires in COVID-19. TCRdb keeps only in-frame clones here, not all; method: immunoSEQ multiplex PCR. The sample holds more than 300,000 clones; 80% to 90% are singletons and the top ten take about 6.3%. The specimen was peripheral blood. Receptors were obtained from a woman aged 50 to 60 with COVID-19, enrolled during active disease. Each CDR3 is given with its conserved first and last residue. Each record gives: D gene, clone size, J gene, V gene, CDR3 protein, CDR3 DNA. A D gene is named only where the DNA matches it firmly. Only some rows state a clone size, as once, few, many or a class for expanded clones.

>NA|NA|TRBJ1-1|TRBV27
CASSLFPWADTEAFF
TGTGCCAGCAGTTTATTTCCCTGGGCTGACACTGAAGCTTTCTTT
>TRBD1|NA|TRBJ2-1|TRBV9
CASSGRGQGAYNEQFF
TGTGCCAGCAGCGGGAGGGGACAGGGGGCTTACAATGAGCAGTTCTTC
>TRBD2|NA|TRBJ2-7|TRBV7-3
CASSLGLAGGREQYF
TGTGCCAGCAGCTTAGGTCTAGCGGGAGGAAGGGAGCAGTACTTC
>TRBD2|few|TRBJ2-3|TRBV30
CAWKLTSGTDTQYF
TGTGCCTGGAAGCTGACTAGCGGCACAGATACGCAGTATTTT
>NA|NA|TRBJ2-5|TRBV27
CASSPLTGRQETQYF
TGTGCCAGCAGTCCCCTGACAGGACGACAAGAGACCCAGTACTTC
>TRBD1|NA|TRBJ1-5|TRBV30
CAWSVQGNQPQHF
TGTGCCTGGAGTGTACAGGGGAATCAGCCCCAGCATTTT
>TRBD1|NA|TRBJ1-1|TRBV18
CASSPPDRTNTEAFF
TGTGCCAGCTCACCGCCGGACAGGACGAACACTGAAGCTTTCTTT
>NA|once|TRBJ2-1|TRBV9
CASSVAGEDYNEQFF
TGTGCCAGCAGCGTAGCGGGAGAAGACTACAATGAGCAGTTCTTC
>TRBD2|once|TRBJ2-2|TRBV4-2
CASSQESTGGNTGELFF
TGTGCCAGCAGCCAAGAAAGTACGGGAGGGAACACCGGGGAGCTGTTTTTT
>TRBD1|NA|TRBJ1-5|TRBV19
CASRDRDNQPQHF
TGTGCCAGTCGGGACAGGGACAATCAGCCCCAGCATTTT
>TRBD1|NA|TRBJ2-2|TRBV15
CATSWGQANTGELFF
TGTGCCACCAGCTGGGGACAGGCGAACACCGGGGAGCTGTTTTTT
>TRBD2|few|TRBJ2-3|TRBV2
CASSILAVYTDTQYF
TGTGCCAGCAGTATACTAGCGGTCTACACAGATACGCAGTATTTT
>TRBD1|NA|TRBJ1-5|TRBV6-1
CASSDPFGTGVEGQPQHF
TGTGCCAGCAGTGACCCGTTCGGGACAGGGGTTGAGGGTCAGCCCCAGCATTTT
>TRBD2|NA|TRBJ2-1|TRBV5-4
CASSLVLAGASKLNEQFF
TGTGCCAGCAGCTTGGTCCTAGCGGGAGCCTCGAAACTAAATGAGCAGTTCTTC
>NA|NA|TRBJ2-2|TRBV15
CATSTTRQDTGELFF
TGTGCCACCAGCACGACGCGACAGGACACCGGGGAGCTGTTTTTT
>NA|few|TRBJ1-1|TRBV29-1
CSVEVSEVNTEAFF
TGCAGCGTTGAAGTTTCAGAAGTGAACACTGAAGCTTTCTTT
>NA|NA|TRBJ2-1|TRBV27
CASSLYRTSGDEQFF
TGTGCCAGCAGTTTGTACCGGACCAGCGGCGATGAGCAGTTCTTC
>NA|once|TRBJ2-7|TRBV10-3
CAISDRVHYEQYF
TGTGCCATCAGTGACAGGGTCCACTACGAGCAGTACTTC
>NA|NA|TRBJ2-5|TRBV18
CASSQGLKETQYF
TGTGCCAGCTCCCAGGGGTTAAAAGAGACCCAGTACTTC
>TRBD2|NA|TRBJ2-7|TRBV4-2
CASGGPSGLEQYF
TGTGCCAGCGGAGGGCCTAGCGGGCTCGAGCAGTACTTC
>NA|NA|TRBJ1-2|TRBV19
CASSTNTGLYGYTF
TGTGCCAGTAGTACCAATACAGGGTTATATGGCTACACCTTC
>TRBD2|NA|TRBJ2-7|TRBV12-5
CASGLAPFLREGRLEQYF
TGTGCTAGTGGTTTGGCCCCATTCTTGCGGGAGGGCCGACTCGAGCAGTACTTC
>NA|NA|TRBJ1-3|TRBV28
CASSFYGSGNTIYF
TGTGCCAGCAGTTTTTACGGCTCTGGAAACACCATATATTTT
>TRBD1|NA|TRBJ2-5|TRBV6-2/TRBV6-3
CASSYGWRGTGEETQYF
TGTGCCAGCAGTTACGGGTGGCGAGGGACAGGGGAAGAGACCCAGTACTTC
>NA|NA|TRBJ1-2|TRBV18
CASSPASGSNYGYTF
TGTGCCAGCTCACCAGCAAGTGGGAGCAACTATGGCTACACCTTC
>NA|NA|TRBJ1-2|TRBV5-6
CASSLQGPDGYTF
TGTGCCAGCAGCCTACAGGGTCCTGATGGCTACACCTTC
>NA|NA|TRBJ2-1|TRBV5-4
CASSLGSSGLNEQFF
TGTGCCAGCAGCTTGGGAAGTTCGGGGTTGAATGAGCAGTTCTTC